This entry concerns a single TCR beta chain. Its target is not known. This sample stems from a study of siplizumab effects on memory and regulatory T cells. Study as a whole: At 0.75 to 1 ug/mL of siplizumab or without drug, mixed lymphocyte reactions were set up in pairs. Study outcomes and limitations: Whether the proliferating Tregs (from siplizumab cultures) were suppressive was not confirmed.

Researchers cocultured the mixed lymphocyte reaction cells at 37°C for 6 days. Method: immunoSEQ multiplex PCR; TCRdb's copy keeps in-frame clones and lacks some. The repertoire has about 9,900 clones, roughly 40% of them found once; the top ten carry approximately 9%. The receptor was derived from a human donor in good health; the cells came from an allogeneic mixed lymphocyte reaction. What was sequenced was CFSE-low (dividing) CD4+ T cells sorted from an allogeneic mixed lymphocyte reaction.

The CDR3: CASSQGTGTFYQPQHF. CDR3 coding DNA: TGCGCCAGCAGCCAAGGCACAGGGACTTTTTATCAGCCCCAGCATTTT. The chain uses TRBV4-3 and TRBJ1-5; possible D gene TRBD1, 6 bases. Trimming took 1 base from V and 5 from J, leaving 15 bases between them. CDR1 and CDR2 (germline): LGHNA, YSLEER. The CDR3 is made up of 16 amino acids.